This is a list of T cell receptor beta chains from one sample in a study of T cells in Graves' hyperthyroidism and ophthalmopathy. A single record per CDR3 protein comes from TCRdb applying MiXCR to the multiplex PCR reads. The sample contains about 500,000 distinct CDR3 sequences, 14% of which appear only once. The sample comprised blood. These receptors originate from a woman between 18 and 30 years old with Graves' hyperthyroidism. Each CDR3 is given with its conserved first and last residue. The D gene is left open where the match is weak. Clone size appears in some rows only: once, few, many, or a class for an expanded clone.

size	length	V	J	D	DNA	CDR3
NA	15	TRBV9	TRBJ1-5	NA	TGTGCCAGCAGCGCAGGTTCATTAGGCAATCAGCCCCAGCATTTT	CASSAGSLGNQPQHF
many	15	TRBV30	TRBJ2-3	TRBD2	TGTGCCTGGAGTCGGCTAGCGGGAGACACAGATACGCAGTATTTT	CAWSRLAGDTDTQYF
many	18	TRBV20-1	TRBJ2-2	TRBD1	TGCAGTGCTAGTCCCCTTTTCTTCCAGGGGGCGCGTGGCGGGGAGCTGTTTTTT	CSASPLFFQGARGGELFF
NA	15	TRBV12-3/TRBV12-4	TRBJ1-1	NA	TGTGCCAGCAGTTTAGGGGGGGCCGGGGTACCTGAAGCTTTCTTT	CASSLGGAGVPEAFF
many	12	TRBV19	TRBJ2-3	NA	TGTGCCAGTAGTATAGCCGGACGGACGCAGTATTTT	CASSIAGRTQYF
many	16	TRBV5-8	TRBJ2-5	TRBD1	TGTGCCAGCAGCTTGGAAGGGGACAGGGGGAAGGAGACCCAGTACTTC	CASSLEGDRGKETQYF
many	15	TRBV27	TRBJ2-7	NA	TGTGCCAGCAGGCCAGCGGGCCCTAGCTCCTACGAGCAGTACTTC	CASRPAGPSSYEQYF
few	17	TRBV7-3	TRBJ2-3	TRBD2	TGTGCCAACGGACTAGCGGGAGGCCAGGTTTTCACAGATACGCAGTATTTT	CANGLAGGQVFTDTQYF
few	17	TRBV9	TRBJ2-1	TRBD2	TGTGCCAGCAGCGTAGGGGTAGCGGGAGTGACCTACAATGAGCAGTTCTTC	CASSVGVAGVTYNEQFF
many	15	TRBV12-3/TRBV12-4	TRBJ2-1	TRBD2	TGTGCCAGCAGTTTCCCTAGCGGGAGGACAAATGAGCAGTTCTTC	CASSFPSGRTNEQFF
many	15	TRBV5-5	TRBJ1-2	TRBD1	TGTGCCAGCAGCTTAGACCCACAGGGGACCTATGGCTACACCTTC	CASSLDPQGTYGYTF
NA	12	TRBV29-1	TRBJ2-5	NA	TGCAGCACACTCCCCCCGGGTGAGACCCAGTACTTC	CSTLPPGETQYF
few	21	TRBV11-2	TRBJ1-2	TRBD1	TGTGCCAGCAGCTTAGAAGGGGGCCCAATTTCAACGGGCCCAATGATAGAAGTCTACACCTTC	CASSLEGGPISTGPMIEVYTF
many	13	TRBV19	TRBJ1-1	NA	TGTGCCTGCGAACAGGGCATGAACACTGAAGCTTTCTTT	CACEQGMNTEAFF
many	14	TRBV9	TRBJ2-7	TRBD2	TGTGCCAGCAGCGTAGAAGCGGGAGCCTACGAGCAGTACTTC	CASSVEAGAYEQYF
many	15	TRBV11-2	TRBJ2-3	TRBD2	TGTGCCAGCAGCCCGGGACTAGCGAAAACAGATACGCAGTATTTT	CASSPGLAKTDTQYF
many	12	TRBV12-5	TRBJ1-1	NA	TGTGCTACTACGGGACAGAACACTGAAGCTTTCTTT	CATTGQNTEAFF
few	15	TRBV7-3	TRBJ2-1	TRBD1	TGTGCCAGCAGCCCCTCCGGGACAGCGTACAATGAGCAGTTCTTC	CASSPSGTAYNEQFF
many	16	TRBV18	TRBJ2-1	NA	TGTGCCAGCTCACCCCTCGCGGGCGGGAACGACAATGAGCAGTTCTTC	CASSPLAGGNDNEQFF
many	13	TRBV6-2/TRBV6-3	TRBJ2-1	NA	TGTGCCAGCAGTAATACAGAGTACAATGAGCAGTTCTTC	CASSNTEYNEQFF
NA	13	TRBV13	TRBJ1-5	NA	TGTGCCAGCAGCTTGTATGGCTACCAGCCCCAGCATTTT	CASSLYGYQPQHF
many	17	TRBV12-3/TRBV12-4	TRBJ2-7	NA	TGTGCCAGCAGTCACCCGGGGACTCCCCTTCCCTCCTACGAGCAGTACTTC	CASSHPGTPLPSYEQYF
many	15	TRBV7-8	TRBJ2-1	TRBD2	TGTGCCAGCAGCGCATTAGCGGGAGGGGATTATGAGCAGTTCTTC	CASSALAGGDYEQFF
many	15	TRBV18	TRBJ2-3	NA	TGTGCCAGCTCACCACAGGGAGTCGCCACAGATACGCAGTATTTT	CASSPQGVATDTQYF
many	16	TRBV28	TRBJ1-4	NA	TGTGCCAGCAGTTTATGGATAGACGGGCAAGACGAAAAACTGTTTTTT	CASSLWIDGQDEKLFF
few	13	TRBV18	TRBJ2-1	TRBD2	TGTGCCAGCTCAGCCGGGACTAGCGATGAGCAGTTCTTC	CASSAGTSDEQFF
many	16	TRBV7-3	TRBJ2-7	TRBD2	TGTGCCACCCAAACCTCCAGTGGACTAGCGGGAGACGAGCAGTACTTC	CATQTSSGLAGDEQYF
few	14	TRBV29-1	TRBJ1-3	NA	TGCAGCGTTGTGGCGTCAGACTCTGGAAACACCATATATTTT	CSVVASDSGNTIYF
few	16	TRBV6-5	TRBJ2-2	TRBD2	TGTGCCAGCAGTTCGGGCACTCGTAGCGGGGCCGGGGAGCTGTTTTTT	CASSSGTRSGAGELFF
many	16	TRBV12-3/TRBV12-4	TRBJ2-1	NA	TGTGCCAGCAGAAGCGGACTGCTGAGCTCCTACAATGAGCAGTTCTTC	CASRSGLLSSYNEQFF